This entry is about one TCR beta chain. This entry belongs to a study of blood T cell repertoires in COVID-19. Authors' methods: Counts of nucleated cells, estimated from reference gene primer amplification, were obtained. Here immunoSEQ multiplex PCR was the method, and the copy in TCRdb shows in-frame clones only, minus some. The V and J calls and clone size are taken from that table; D and trimming were inferred from the DNA. Of under 150,000 clones detected, roughly 90% appear once; the ten largest clones hold roughly a tenth. The CDR3 length is 18 residues. Germline V gene sequence: CDR1 SGHDN, CDR2 FVKESK. The ends lost 3 bases at V and 4 bases at J; junction bases unmatched: 9.

The V gene is TRBV14, the J gene TRBJ2-2; 12 bases match TRBD2. The clonotype was recovered from a man aged 50-59 years with active or convalescent COVID-19. Sequenced: peripheral blood. The CDR3 sequence: CASSHNRRLAGATGELFF. The CDR3 DNA reads TGTGCCAGCAGCCACAACCGCCGACTAGCGGGAGCCACCGGGGAGCTGTTTTTT. Together with reference TRBV14 and TRBJ2-2, the CDR3 gives the full variable domain: EAGVTQFPSHSVIEKGQTVTLRCDPISGHDNLYWYRRVMGKEIKFLLHFVKESKQDESGMPNNRFLAERTGGTYSTLKVQPAELEDSGVYFCASSHNRRLAGATGELFFGEGSRLTVL.